This T cell receptor beta chain derives from a study of T cell repertoires in aging, cancer and after chemotherapy. Peripheral blood genomic DNA, not sorted cells or RNA, was the template. This clonotype is medium-sized by share. Rearranged V-D-J TRB sequences were amplified with a mixed TRB-A/B primer pool. TCRdb independently ran MiXCR on the multiplex PCR reads; one entry per CDR3 protein. This sample has some 9,000 distinct CDR3 sequences, with roughly 25% found just once. This TCR was sampled from a human donor with a blood cancer. Sequences were obtained from blood.

The chain's CDR3 is CASSTRPFGQGSSKSRNQPQHF. CDR3 nucleotides: TGTGCCAGTAGTACCCGTCCCTTCGGACAGGGGAGTTCGAAGTCTCGCAATCAGCCCCAGCATTTT. The chain recombines TRBV19 with TRBJ1-5; 9 bases agree with TRBD1. V shed 4 bases and J 2 bases; nucleotides not matched to a gene: 24. The CDR3 extends over 22 amino acids. Germline V gene lookup returns CDR1 LNHDA and CDR2 SQIVND (reference sequence).